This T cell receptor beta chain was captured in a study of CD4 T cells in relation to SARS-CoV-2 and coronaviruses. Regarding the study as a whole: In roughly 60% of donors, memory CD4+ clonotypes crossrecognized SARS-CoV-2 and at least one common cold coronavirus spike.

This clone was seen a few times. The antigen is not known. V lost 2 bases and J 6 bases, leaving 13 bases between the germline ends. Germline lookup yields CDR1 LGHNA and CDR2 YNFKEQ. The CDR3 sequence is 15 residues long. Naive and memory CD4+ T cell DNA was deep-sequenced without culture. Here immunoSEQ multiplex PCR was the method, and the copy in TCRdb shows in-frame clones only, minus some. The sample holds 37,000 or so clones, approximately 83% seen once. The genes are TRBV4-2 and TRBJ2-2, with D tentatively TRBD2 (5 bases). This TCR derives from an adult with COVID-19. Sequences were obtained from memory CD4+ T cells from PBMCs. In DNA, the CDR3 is TGTGCCAGCAGCCAACCCCAGCTGGAGGCCGGGGAGCTGTTTTTT. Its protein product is CASSQPQLEAGELFF.